This T cell receptor beta chain was sequenced during a study of response to subunit inactivated influenza vaccine. Study-wide points: Every seasonal influenza vaccination brings in few new T cells, the authors suggested.

The V end was cut by 2 bases, the J end by 3 bases, with 12 bases between. The CDR3 contains 14 residues. Per the germline V gene, CDR1 is SGHRS and CDR2 is YFSETQ. TCRdb passed the RT-PCR reads through MiXCR, listing each CDR3 protein once. The sample has hundreds of thousands of distinct CDR3 sequences, roughly 10% seen once. This clonotype was counted only a few times. The target antigen is unknown. Sample: PBMCs from blood, taken on the day of vaccination. The receptor was isolated from a man over 45 who received an inactivated influenza vaccine. The gene calls are TRBV5-1 and TRBJ2-7, with D tentatively TRBD2 (5 bases). The CDR3 sequence is CASSFNRGVYEQYF. In DNA form, the CDR3 reads TGCGCCAGCAGCTTTAACCGGGGAGTCTACGAGCAGTACTTC.